These T cell receptor beta chains were read from a single sample in a study of cytomegalovirus exposure and HLA in healthy donors. Assay used: immunoSEQ multiplex PCR; TCRdb lists only in-frame clones, some missing. The repertoire includes tens of thousands of clones, 70% to 85% of them detected once, and about 2% sits in the top ten. Sequenced input: PBMCs. The receptor source for this set is a man between 18 and 35 years old in good health and CMV-seronegative. CDR3s include the opening cysteine and the closing phenylalanine or tryptophan. A D gene is named only where the DNA matches it firmly. A clone size is listed for some rows: how often the clone was seen (once, few, many), or a class if it is expanded.

cdr3_aa cdr3_nt j_call d_call clone_size v_call cdr3_length
CASKRGTEAFF TGTGCCAGCAAAAGGGGCACTGAAGCTTTCTTT TRBJ1-1 NA NA TRBV6-1 11
CASSTDRVAKAFF TGCGCCAGCAGCACGGACAGGGTCGCTAAGGCTTTCTTT TRBJ1-1 TRBD1 NA TRBV5-1 13
CASPSGRAENEQFF TGTGCCAGCCCAAGCGGGAGGGCGGAAAATGAGCAGTTCTTC TRBJ2-1 TRBD2 NA TRBV2 14
CASSVGTGSNQPQHF TGTGCCAGCAGCGTAGGGACTGGAAGCAATCAGCCCCAGCATTTT TRBJ1-5 NA NA TRBV9 15
CASSSGLAGGTEQYF TGTGCCAGCAGCTCCGGACTAGCGGGAGGAACCGAGCAGTACTTC TRBJ2-7 TRBD2 few TRBV5-4 15
CSVGTGDTGELFF TGCAGCGTTGGGACAGGGGACACCGGGGAGCTGTTTTTT TRBJ2-2 TRBD1 NA TRBV29-1 13
CASIGPGFYGYTF TGTGCCAGCATCGGACCGGGATTCTATGGCTACACCTTC TRBJ1-2 NA NA TRBV5-4 13
CASSVAGGPGEQYF TGTGCCAGCAGCGTAGCGGGAGGGCCGGGTGAGCAGTACTTC TRBJ2-7 TRBD2 NA TRBV9 14
CASSISNSQNTEAFF TGTGCCAGTAGTATTAGTAACAGCCAGAACACTGAAGCTTTCTTT TRBJ1-1 NA NA TRBV19 15
CASSDLTFSRSF TGTGCCAGCAGTGATTTAACGTTCTCGCGGAGCTTC TRBJ2-7 NA NA TRBV6-1 12
CASSLSGTGGATDTQYF TGTGCCAGCAGTTTATCTGGGACAGGGGGCGCGACAGATACGCAGTATTTT TRBJ2-3 TRBD1 NA TRBV27 17